Below, 19 T cell receptor beta chains from the same sample are listed, as sequenced in a study of T cell responses to AZD1222 COVID-19 vaccine. Sequencing used immunoSEQ multiplex PCR; TCRdb keeps in-frame clones, though not all of them. The profile shows tens of thousands of clones, about 88% of them singletons. This specimen consisted of peripheral blood, obtained on day 0 of AZD1222 vaccination. The receptors here all came from an adult in good health.

This chain connects TRBV6-5 to TRBJ2-2; TRBD1 might be the D (6 bases). CDR1 is MNHEY and CDR2 is SVGAGI in the germline V gene. V lost 6 bases and J 2 bases, leaving 13 bases between the germline ends. The CDR3 loop spans 15 amino acids. Written as DNA, the CDR3 is TGTGCCAGCAGACGCCGGGACACAAACACCGGGGAGCTGTTTTTT. This codes for CASRRRDTNTGELFF.

The genes are TRBV5-8 and TRBJ1-5; D is unclear. Trimming removed 4 bases from V and 5 bases from J, with 10 bases in between. This CDR3 contains 13 residues. Germline assignment: CDR1 SGHTS and CDR2 YDEGEE. For the CDR3, the DNA is TGTGCCAGCAGCCTCACAAGCGATCAGCCCCAGCATTTT. Amino acids: CASSLTSDQPQHF.

The genes are TRBV3-1 (or the pseudogene TRBV3-2) and TRBJ2-7; 8 bases fit TRBD2. The germline gives CDR1 LGHDT, CDR2 YNNKEL (reference sequence). The ends lost 4 bases at V and 5 bases at J; junction bases unmatched: 10. CDR3 length: 15 residues. The DNA of the CDR3 is TGTGCCAGCAGCCCGCCGGGGACTAGATTCGACGAGCAGTACTTC. Translation: CASSPPGTRFDEQYF.

V usage is TRBV28 and J usage is TRBJ1-1; D is uncertain. This CDR3 region has 12 residues. Germline CDR1 and CDR2: MDHEN and SYDVKM. The ends were cut back, 6 bases at V and 6 bases at J, with 11 bases in the middle. The CDR3 region is CASSLLWAEAFF. CDR3 bases: TGTGCCAGCAGCCTCTTATGGGCTGAAGCTTTCTTT.

In DNA form, the CDR3 reads TGTGCCAGCAGCGTCGCCTGGAGTAGCGACCTTAACACCGGGGAGCTGTTTTTT. It translates to CASSVAWSSDLNTGELFF. The chain links TRBV5-8 to TRBJ2-2; possibly TRBD2 for D (5 bases). V was cut by 4 bases and J by 2 bases, with 21 bases left in between. The CDR3 contains 18 residues. CDR1 and CDR2 (germline): SGHTS, YDEGEE.

The rearrangement uses TRBV3-1 (or the pseudogene TRBV3-2) and TRBJ2-2; D possibly corresponds to TRBD2 (6 bases). Germline lookup yields CDR1 LGHDT and CDR2 YNNKEL (reference sequence). V lost 1 base and J 4 bases, leaving 10 bases between the germline ends. The CDR3 is 15 amino acids. The CDR3 bases are TGTGCCAGCAGCCAAGGGAGGGTTGGCACCGGGGAGCTGTTTTTT. Translated: CASSQGRVGTGELFF.

The chain carries TRBV6-5 and TRBJ2-7; TRBD2 matches 10 bases. V lost 6 bases and J lost 5; bases outside the gene matches: 7. Germline CDR1 MNHEY, CDR2 SVGAGI. The CDR3 contains 14 residues. DNA for the CDR3: TGTGCCAGCAGGAAGGGACTAGCGCCCCACGAGCAGTACTTC. Encoded protein: CASRKGLAPHEQYF.

This rearrangement joins TRBV7-9 to TRBJ1-1; tentative D call: TRBD1 (5 bases). Germline V gene sequence: CDR1 SEHNR, CDR2 FQNEAQ (reference sequence). V was cut by 5 bases and J by 10 bases, with 14 bases left in between. The CDR3 totals 12 residues. The CDR3 DNA reads as TGTGCCAGCAGCCCCGGGACCGGGCGAGCTTTCTTT. Encoded protein: CASSPGTGRAFF. Drawing the rest from reference TRBV7-9 and TRBJ1-1, the complete variable domain is DTGVSQNPRHKITKRGQNVTFRCDPISEHNRLYWYRQTLGQGPEFLTYFQNEAQLEKSRLLSDRFSAERPKGSFSTLEIQRTEQGDSAMYLCASSPGTGRAFFGQGTRLTVV.

V usage is TRBV6-6 and J usage is TRBJ1-1, with D maybe TRBD1 (5 bases). This CDR3 has 15 residues. The germline V and J ends were trimmed by 2 bases and 4 bases, with 14 bases remaining between them. CDR1 is MNHNY, CDR2 SVGAGI, per germline (reference sequence). CDR3 loop: CASSYPGGRPTEAFF. CDR3 in DNA: TGTGCCAGCAGTTACCCCGGGGGAAGGCCCACTGAAGCTTTCTTT.

The genes are TRBV2 and TRBJ1-5; no reliable D call. Germline lookup yields CDR1 SNHLY and CDR2 FYNNEI. The CDR3 consists of 15 residues. V was cut by 0 bases and J by 6 bases, with 12 bases left in between. For the CDR3, the DNA is TGTGCCAGCAGTGAAGCGCGGTTGGGGAGTCAGCCCCAGCATTTT. Translating it yields CASSEARLGSQPQHF. Looking up the rest from reference TRBV2 and TRBJ1-5 gives the full variable domain: EPEVTQTPSHQVTQMGQEVILRCVPISNHLYFYWYRQILGQKVEFLVSFYNNEISEKSEIFDDQFSVERPDGSNFTLKIRSTKLEDSAMYFCASSEARLGSQPQHFGDGTRLSIL.

The rearrangement uses TRBV18 and TRBJ2-5, with TRBD1 matching over 7 bases. The CDR3 is 15 residues long. J gave up 2 bases and V 0 bases, and 3 bases lay outside the gene matches. CDR1 KGHSH and CDR2 LQKENI come from the germline V gene. CDR3 DNA: TGTGCCAGCTCACCACCGGGACAGACACAAGAGACCCAGTACTTC. Translated, it gives CASSPPGQTQETQYF.

The V gene is TRBV6-5, the J gene TRBJ2-1, with D unresolved. Germline-derived CDR1 and CDR2 are MNHEY and SVGAGI. CDR3 length: 15 residues. Trimming left V 6 bases short and J 12 bases short, with 24 bases between. CDR3 residues: CASSTPRLGDVGQFF. The CDR3 DNA sequence: TGTGCCAGCAGCACTCCAAGGCTAGGCGATGTCGGGCAGTTCTTC.

This clone was observed a single time. The chain couples TRBV27 to TRBJ2-1, with 9 bases lining up with TRBD1. CDR3 length: 16 residues. Trimming at V came to 5 bases and at J to 8 bases, leaving 13 bases not matched to a gene. Germline lookup yields CDR1 MNHEY and CDR2 SMNVEV (reference sequence). The CDR3: CASSLNSGQGSHEQFF. CDR3 bases: TGTGCCAGCAGTCTCAACTCGGGACAGGGATCACATGAGCAGTTCTTC.

The V and J genes are TRBV27 and TRBJ1-2; D is unresolved. Trimming left V 5 bases short and J 3 bases short, with 13 bases between. This CDR3 has 14 amino acids. In germline, CDR1 is MNHEY, CDR2 SMNVEV (reference sequence). The CDR3 is CASSSSGIDYGYTF. CDR3 DNA: TGTGCCAGCAGTAGTTCTGGGATCGACTATGGCTACACCTTC.

The genes are TRBV5-5 and TRBJ1-1, with D uncertain. CDR1 is SGHKS and CDR2 is YYEKEE in the germline V gene (reference sequence). There are 10 residues in the CDR3. V was cut by 5 bases and J by 12 bases, with 11 bases left in between. The CDR3 region has the DNA TGTGCCAGCAGTGTTGGGCGAACTTTCTTT. Its translation is CASSVGRTFF.

This chain links TRBV5-1 with TRBJ1-2; D ambiguous. CDR3 length: 15 amino acids. Trimming shortened V by 0 bases and J by 4 bases, and 13 bases separated the two germline ends. Germline V gene data show CDR1 as SGHRS and CDR2 as YFSETQ. Here the CDR3 reads CASSLGVASGYGYTF. The CDR3 nucleotides are TGCGCCAGCAGCTTGGGGGTAGCCTCTGGCTATGGCTACACCTTC. The full variable domain, completed using reference TRBV5-1 and TRBJ1-2, is KAGVTQTPRYLIKTRGQQVTLSCSPISGHRSVSWYQQTPGQGLQFLFEYFSETQRNKGNFPGRFSGRQFSNSRSEMNVSTLELGDSALYLCASSLGVASGYGYTFGSGTRLTVV.

The gene calls are TRBV24-1 and TRBJ1-5, with 7 bases identical to TRBD1. The ends lost 3 bases at V and 0 bases at J; junction bases unmatched: 10. Per the germline V gene, CDR1 is KGHDR and CDR2 is SFDVKD. The CDR3 covers 18 residues. CDR3 DNA: TGTGCCACCAGTGATGCCCCACAGGGGCGAGATAGCAATCAGCCCCAGCATTTT. It is translated as CATSDAPQGRDSNQPQHF.

The genes are TRBV5-4 and TRBJ2-1, with 11 nucleotides matching TRBD2. This CDR3 has 16 amino acids. Germline lookup yields CDR1 SGHNT and CDR2 YYREEE (reference sequence). V was pared by 4 bases and J by 4 bases, with 7 bases of the junction left unmatched. CDR3 in DNA: TGTGCCAGCAGCCCCCGGACTAGCGGGTCGTACAATGAGCAGTTCTTC. Protein sequence: CASSPRTSGSYNEQFF.

This clone was found once. J is TRBJ2-2 and V is TRBV18; D may correspond to TRBD1 or TRBD2 (5 bases each). The CDR3 is 15 residues long. Germline values: CDR1 KGHSH, CDR2 LQKENI. Trimming removed 6 bases at V and 6 bases at J, with 17 bases between. Here the CDR3 reads CASSPGPQLAGELFF. For the CDR3, the DNA is TGTGCCAGCTCGCCGGGACCCCAGCTCGCCGGGGAGCTGTTTTTT.